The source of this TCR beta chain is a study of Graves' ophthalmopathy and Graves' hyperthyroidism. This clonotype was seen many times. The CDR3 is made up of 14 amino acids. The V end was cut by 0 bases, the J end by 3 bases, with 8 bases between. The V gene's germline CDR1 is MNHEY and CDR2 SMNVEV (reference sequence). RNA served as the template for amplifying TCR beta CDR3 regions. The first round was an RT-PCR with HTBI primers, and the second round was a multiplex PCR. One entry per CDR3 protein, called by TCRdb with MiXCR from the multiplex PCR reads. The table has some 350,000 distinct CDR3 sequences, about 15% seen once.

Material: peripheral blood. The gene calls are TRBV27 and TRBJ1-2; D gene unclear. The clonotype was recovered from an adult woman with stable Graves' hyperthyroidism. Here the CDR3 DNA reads TGTGCCAGCAGTTTATCAAACGGGGACTATGGCTACACCTTC. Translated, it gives CASSLSNGDYGYTF.